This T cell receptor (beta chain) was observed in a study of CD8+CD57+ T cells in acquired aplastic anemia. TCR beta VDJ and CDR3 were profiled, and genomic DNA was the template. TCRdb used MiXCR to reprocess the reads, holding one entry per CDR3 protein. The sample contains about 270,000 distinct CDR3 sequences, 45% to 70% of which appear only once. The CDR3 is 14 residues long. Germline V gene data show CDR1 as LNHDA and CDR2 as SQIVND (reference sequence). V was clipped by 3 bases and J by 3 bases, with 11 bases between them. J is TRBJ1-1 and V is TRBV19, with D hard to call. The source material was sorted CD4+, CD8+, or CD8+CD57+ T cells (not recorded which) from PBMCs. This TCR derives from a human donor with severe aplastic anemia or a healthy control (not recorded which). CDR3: CASSISYWDTEAFF. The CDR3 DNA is TGTGCCAGTAGTATTAGCTACTGGGACACTGAAGCTTTCTTT.